A single sample is the source of the 32 T cell receptor beta chains below, sequenced in a study of cytomegalovirus exposure and HLA in healthy donors. Clones were read by immunoSEQ multiplex PCR, and TCRdb kept only the in-frame ones, dropping some. The sample holds around 220,000 clones, approximately 86% seen once. Sequenced: PBMCs. The origin of the receptors is a woman under 30 in good health and CMV-seronegative.

The chain joins TRBV6-4 to TRBJ2-3, with TRBD1 matching over 7 bases. CDR3 size: 16 residues. V lost 0 bases and J lost 4; bases outside the gene matches: 7. The germline V gene encodes CDR1 MRHNA and CDR2 SNTAGT. The CDR3 coding sequence is TGTGCCAGCAGTGACTCAGAAGGGGGCATCGCAGATACGCAGTATTTT. This gives the protein CASSDSEGGIADTQYF.

The genes are TRBV9 and TRBJ1-2; D possibly corresponds to TRBD1 (5 bases). The germline V and J ends were trimmed by 0 bases and 2 bases, with 8 bases remaining between them. The CDR3 length is 14 residues. The V gene's germline CDR1 is SGDLS and CDR2 YYNGEE. The chain's CDR3 is CASSVADRNYGYTF. The CDR3 DNA reads as TGTGCCAGCAGCGTAGCCGACAGAAACTATGGCTACACCTTC.

The chain is built from TRBV5-1 and TRBJ2-1, with TRBD1 matching over 11 bases. V was pared by 5 bases and J by 0 bases, with 1 base of the junction left unmatched. Germline V gene data show CDR1 as SGHRS and CDR2 as YFSETQ. There are 15 residues in the CDR3. CDR3 nucleotide sequence: TGCGCCAGCAGGGGGACAGGGGGCTCCTACAATGAGCAGTTCTTC. Translated: CASRGTGGSYNEQFF.

Concerning this clone itself: Other DNA sequences in this specimen translate into the identical CDR3. V and J are TRBV27 and TRBJ1-3; D call uncertain. In germline, CDR1 is MNHEY, CDR2 SMNVEV (reference sequence). This CDR3 comprises 14 residues. With 3 bases removed from V and 0 bases from J, the gap between germline ends came to 6 bases. The CDR3 is CASSFRSSGNTIYF. CDR3 DNA: TGTGCCAGCAGTTTCCGTTCCTCTGGAAACACCATATATTTT.

The chain uses TRBV5-1 and TRBJ2-2; D perhaps matches TRBD1 (5 bases). The V end lost 5 bases, the J end lost 3 bases, and 11 bases lay between the germline ends. CDR1 and CDR2 (germline): SGHRS, YFSETQ. There are 14 residues in the CDR3. The CDR3 loop is CASSKSGHTGELFF. The DNA of the CDR3 is TGCGCCAGCAGTAAATCAGGGCACACCGGGGAGCTGTTTTTT.

The chain employs TRBV28 and TRBJ2-7; 9 bases match TRBD1. The germline V gene encodes CDR1 MDHEN and CDR2 SYDVKM. J gave up 3 bases and V 4 bases, and 19 bases lay outside the gene matches. The CDR3 is 19 residues long. The CDR3 DNA reads TGTGCCAGCAGTTCTAAATACCCTGTCCCGGGACAGGGTATCTACGAGCAGTACTTC. Amino acids: CASSSKYPVPGQGIYEQYF.

V is TRBV28 and J is TRBJ1-5, with TRBD1 matching over 7 bases. Trimming cost V 3 bases and J 5 bases; bases outside gene matches: 4. The germline gives CDR1 MDHEN, CDR2 SYDVKM. The CDR3 is made up of 14 amino acids. CDR3 sequence: CASSFRQGYQPQHF. CDR3 nucleotides: TGTGCCAGCAGTTTTAGACAGGGATATCAGCCCCAGCATTTT.

The genes are TRBV5-1 and TRBJ2-1; 12 nucleotides line up with TRBD2. Germline-derived CDR1 and CDR2 are SGHRS and YFSETQ. The CDR3 covers 16 residues. J was trimmed by 6 bases and V by 0 bases; bases with no gene match: 4. The CDR3 here is CASSLAVLAGGNEQFF. For the CDR3, the DNA is TGCGCCAGCAGCTTGGCCGTACTAGCGGGAGGCAATGAGCAGTTCTTC.

This clone was counted between two and nine times. The chain carries TRBV6-5 and TRBJ1-1; unclear D gene. The germline V gene encodes CDR1 MNHEY and CDR2 SVGAGI. The V gene lost 2 bases and the J gene lost 0 bases, with 4 bases spanning the gap. The CDR3 is made up of 13 amino acids. The chain's CDR3 is CASSYEMNTEAFF. CDR3 nucleotide sequence: TGTGCCAGCAGTTACGAGATGAACACTGAAGCTTTCTTT.

This clone came up once. The chain couples TRBV29-1 to TRBJ2-2; D call uncertain. CDR3 length: 14 residues. Germline CDR1 is SQVTM and CDR2 is ANQGSEA. V was pared by 1 base and J by 5 bases, with 11 bases between. CDR3 in DNA: TGCAGCGTTGAAGTTTTCCAGACAACCGGGGAGCTGTTTTTT. It specifies CSVEVFQTTGELFF.

CDR3 protein: CASSQEKRVGEQYF. CDR3 in DNA: TGTGCCAGCAGCCAAGAAAAGCGCGTCGGCGAGCAGTACTTC. The J gene is TRBJ2-7, the V gene TRBV4-2; no clear D. The CDR3 has 14 residues. The V gene lost 0 bases and the J gene lost 6 bases, with 12 bases spanning the gap. The germline V gene has CDR1 LGHNA and CDR2 YNFKEQ.

This clone appeared once. This chain connects TRBV6-1 to TRBJ1-5; unclear D gene. The CDR3 loop spans 12 amino acids. The V gene lost 9 bases and the J gene lost 2 bases, with 8 bases spanning the gap. Germline V CDR1 and CDR2: MNHNS, SASEGT. The CDR3 here is CASRSGNQPQHF. The CDR3 DNA follows: TGTGCCAGTAGGAGCGGCAATCAGCCCCAGCATTTT.

The V gene is TRBV14, the J gene TRBJ1-2; 9 bases line up with TRBD1. V dropped 1 base and J dropped 4; count of bases not matched to a gene: 1. CDR1 and CDR2 from the germline V gene are SGHDN and FVKESK. The CDR3 loop spans 14 amino acids. The CDR3 is CASSQGQGGYGYTF. CDR3 coding DNA: TGTGCCAGCAGCCAAGGACAGGGGGGCTATGGCTACACCTTC.

The V and J genes are TRBV19 and TRBJ1-2; D might be TRBD1 (6 bases). The length of the CDR3 is 13 residues. Trimming removed 8 bases at V and 1 base at J, with 11 bases between. CDR1 is LNHDA, CDR2 SQIVND, per germline (reference sequence). CDR3 loop: CASRQANNYGYTF. CDR3 coding DNA: TGTGCCAGTCGACAGGCGAATAACTATGGCTACACCTTC.

The chain employs TRBV27 and TRBJ2-7, with TRBD1 identical over 9 bases. From germline, CDR1 is MNHEY and CDR2 SMNVEV (reference sequence). V trimming: 6 bases; J trimming: 6 bases; junction bases outside the gene matches: 15. The CDR3 has 16 residues. The chain's CDR3 is CASSHPTGGPAGEQYF. The CDR3 coding sequence is TGTGCCAGCAGCCACCCTACAGGGGGCCCAGCGGGCGAGCAGTACTTC.

V and J are TRBV14 and TRBJ2-3; 7 bases agree with TRBD2. Trimming at V came to 3 bases and at J to 1 base, leaving 7 bases not matched to a gene. CDR1 and CDR2 from the germline V gene are SGHDN and FVKESK. The length of the CDR3 is 16 residues. CDR3 sequence reads: CASSHIAGDGTDTQYF. The CDR3 region has the DNA TGTGCCAGCAGCCACATAGCGGGCGACGGCACAGATACGCAGTATTTT.

This chain joins TRBV12-2 and TRBJ2-7; the table's D call TRBD2 went unverified against the DNA. TRBV12-2 is a recognized pseudogene. CDR3 length: 12 amino acids. The CDR3 loop is CASRTREGIQYF. The DNA of the CDR3 is TGTGCAAGTCGTACCCGCGAGGGTATACAGTACTTC.

V gene TRBV5-1 combines with J gene TRBJ2-5, with no clear D. The CDR3 loop spans 16 amino acids. Germline CDR1 SGHRS, CDR2 YFSETQ. The V and J ends lost 0 bases and 3 bases respectively, with 15 bases between them. This CDR3 reads CASSLAYGRSKETQYF. CDR3 DNA sequence: TGCGCCAGCAGCTTGGCCTACGGCAGGTCAAAAGAGACCCAGTACTTC.

The chain carries TRBV14 and TRBJ2-7; D perhaps matches TRBD2 (5 bases). V lost 4 bases to trimming and J lost 2 bases, with 12 bases between them. The CDR3 is 14 amino acids. Germline values: CDR1 SGHDN, CDR2 FVKESK. The CDR3: CASSPRTVTYEQYF. CDR3 DNA: TGTGCCAGCAGCCCCCGGACTGTTACCTACGAGCAGTACTTC.

This chain connects TRBV19 to TRBJ2-7; 9 bases are shared with TRBD1. CDR1 and CDR2 from the germline V gene are LNHDA and SQIVND (reference sequence). The CDR3 runs 14 residues. The trim removed 4 bases at V and 6 bases at J, leaving 7 bases unmatched. CDR3 bases: TGTGCCAGTAGTACGTCCGGGACAGGGATCGAGCAGTACTTC. It specifies CASSTSGTGIEQYF.

The sample holds a few counts of this clone. The chain joins TRBV18 to TRBJ1-1; D remains ambiguous. The V end was cut by 2 bases, the J end by 2 bases, with 6 bases between. This CDR3 region has 13 residues. Germline V gene sequence: CDR1 KGHSH, CDR2 LQKENI. CDR3 DNA: TGTGCCAGCTCACCAACAGCAAACACTGAAGCTTTCTTT. It encodes CASSPTANTEAFF.

The CDR3 region has the DNA TGTGCCAGCAGTCGGACAGGCCCCAGGGACTATGGCTACACCTTC. This gives the protein CASSRTGPRDYGYTF. This rearrangement joins TRBV6-5 to TRBJ1-2; 7 bases line up with TRBD1. Per the germline V gene, CDR1 is MNHEY and CDR2 is SVGAGI. V lost 5 bases and J lost 3; bases outside the gene matches: 9. CDR3 size: 15 residues.

This clone is a singleton in its sample. This chain joins TRBV19 and TRBJ2-1, with D unclear. CDR1 and CDR2 from the germline V gene are LNHDA and SQIVND (reference sequence). V was shortened by 0 bases and J by 5 bases, with 23 bases between the two germline ends. The CDR3 has 19 amino acids. The CDR3 DNA reads as TGTGCCAGTAGTATAGATCGAGTTTCAGAGGCGGAGCACAACAATGAGCAGTTCTTC. Amino acid sequence: CASSIDRVSEAEHNNEQFF.

The chain joins TRBV28 to TRBJ2-5; TRBD2 is a possible D gene (6 bases). The CDR3 has 13 amino acids. Looked up from germline, CDR1 is MDHEN and CDR2 is SYDVKM. V lost 8 bases and J lost 2, with 12 bases in between. The CDR3 DNA is TGTGCCAGCCGGGACTCCTTTCAAGAGACCCAGTACTTC. This codes for CASRDSFQETQYF.

This clone occurred once. This chain uses TRBV6-5 with TRBJ1-1; the D gene is possibly TRBD1 (5 bases). Germline V CDR1 and CDR2: MNHEY, SVGAGI. The V and J ends lost 4 bases and 4 bases respectively, with 10 bases between them. The CDR3 is 13 amino acids. CDR3 in DNA: TGTGCCAGCAGTTGGCTCGGGGGCACTGAAGCTTTCTTT. Translated, it gives CASSWLGGTEAFF.

V and J are TRBV28 and TRBJ2-3; D gene unclear. In germline, CDR1 is MDHEN, CDR2 SYDVKM. CDR3 length: 14 residues. Trimming removed 2 bases from V and 1 base from J, with 7 bases in between. CDR3 amino acids: CASSLGERTDTQYF. The DNA for the CDR3 is TGTGCCAGCAGTTTAGGAGAGCGCACAGATACGCAGTATTTT.

CDR3 in amino acids: CASSFSAGAGELFF. CDR3 DNA: TGTGCCAGCAGCTTTTCCGCTGGCGCCGGGGAACTGTTTTTT. The chain is built from TRBV11-2 and TRBJ1-4; D remains unclear. CDR1 is SGHAT and CDR2 is FQNNGV in the germline V gene. The V and J ends lost 3 bases and 12 bases respectively, with 17 bases between them. This CDR3 has 14 residues.

The genes are TRBV28 and TRBJ1-5; possible D gene TRBD1, 6 bases. V lost 4 bases and J lost 1, with 26 bases in between. Per the germline V gene, CDR1 is MDHEN and CDR2 is SYDVKM. CDR3 length: 20 residues. In DNA form, the CDR3 reads TGTGCCAGCAGTTCCCCTTGGGCAGGGGTAGGGTTAGGGAGCAATCAGCCCCAGCATTTT. Encoded protein: CASSSPWAGVGLGSNQPQHF.

The chain uses TRBV7-2 and TRBJ1-1, with TRBD1 as a possible D gene (5 bases). Deletions cut 0 bases from V and 6 bases from J, with 14 bases between. The CDR3 extends over 15 amino acids. The germline V gene encodes CDR1 SGHTA and CDR2 FQGNSA. CDR3 loop: CASSLAEGWGAEAFF. Here the CDR3 DNA reads TGTGCCAGCAGCTTAGCTGAGGGGTGGGGGGCTGAAGCTTTCTTT.

The chain combines TRBV7-6 with TRBJ2-2, with D maybe TRBD2 (7 bases). The CDR3 contains 17 residues. Germline CDR1 SGHVS, CDR2 FNYEAQ. Trimming stripped 0 bases from V and 1 base from J, with 12 bases between. In nucleotides, the CDR3 is TGTGCCAGCAGCTTAGCCACGGGGGGCATGAACACCGGGGAGCTGTTTTTT. This translates into CASSLATGGMNTGELFF. The full variable domain, rest sourced from reference TRBV7-6 and TRBJ2-2, is GAGVSQSPRYKVTKRGQDVALRCDPISGHVSLYWYRQALGQGPEFLTYFNYEAQQDKSGLPNDRFSAERPEGSISTLTIQRTEQRDSAMYRCASSLATGGMNTGELFFGEGSRLTVL.

This clone was seen only once. The rearrangement joins TRBV28 to TRBJ1-5; D uncertain. This CDR3 is built from 17 residues. The V gene's germline CDR1 is MDHEN and CDR2 SYDVKM. The V and J ends lost 1 base and 0 bases respectively, with 13 bases between them. The CDR3 bases are TGTGCCAGCAGTTTATTGGGAGGGTTCGATAGCAATCAGCCCCAGCATTTT. It translates to CASSLLGGFDSNQPQHF.

The chain uses TRBV5-6 and TRBJ2-7; 10 nucleotides match TRBD1. The J segment lost 5 bases and the V segment lost 4 bases, leaving 9 bases of the junction unmatched. CDR1 is SGHDT and CDR2 is YYEEEE in the germline V gene. This CDR3 has 15 residues. The CDR3 bases are TGTGCCAGCAGCGGACGACAGGGGGCAGGAAACGAGCAGTACTTC. Translated: CASSGRQGAGNEQYF.